Listed here are 8 T cell receptor beta chains from one sample, sequenced in a study of radiotherapy plus CTLA-4 blockade in lung cancer. Only in-frame clones appear in the TCRdb table, and some are missing; sequencing was by immunoSEQ multiplex PCR. The data show roughly 100,000 clones, around 85% seen once. Material: peripheral blood, obtained from a patient treated with radiotherapy plus ipilimumab. These receptors originate from a human donor with non-small cell lung cancer that progressed on radiotherapy plus ipilimumab. Some clones in this sample may be carry-over from other donors' samples.

The chain carries TRBV27 and TRBJ1-1; D possibly corresponds to TRBD1 (6 bases). Per germline, CDR1 MNHEY and CDR2 SMNVEV (reference sequence). CDR3 length: 15 amino acids. Trimming took off 3 bases at V and 1 base at J, with 12 bases between the two ends. The CDR3 is CASSLFRGQNTEAFF. Written as DNA, the CDR3 is TGTGCCAGCAGTTTGTTCAGGGGCCAGAACACTGAAGCTTTCTTT.

V gene TRBV7-8 combines with J gene TRBJ2-1; D is ambiguous. The CDR3 extends over 13 amino acids. The V gene lost 5 bases and the J gene lost 10 bases, with 15 bases spanning the gap. Germline V gives CDR1 SGHVS, CDR2 FQNEAQ. The CDR3 here is CASSTPPNLEQFF. CDR3 nucleotide sequence: TGTGCCAGCAGCACCCCTCCTAATTTGGAGCAGTTCTTC.

The chain is built from TRBV5-1 and TRBJ2-7; possibly TRBD2 for D (7 bases). Germline V lookup: CDR1 SGHRS, CDR2 YFSETQ. V dropped 4 bases and J dropped 0 bases, with 17 bases sitting between them. The CDR3 length is 16 residues. CDR3 coding DNA: TGCGCCAGCAGCCGGGGGGTGGGACAAGGCTCCTACGAGCAGTACTTC. Residues: CASSRGVGQGSYEQYF. Combining the CDR3 with reference TRBV5-1 and TRBJ2-7 gives the whole variable domain KAGVTQTPRYLIKTRGQQVTLSCSPISGHRSVSWYQQTPGQGLQFLFEYFSETQRNKGNFPGRFSGRQFSNSRSEMNVSTLELGDSALYLCASSRGVGQGSYEQYFGPGTRLTVT.

The chain carries TRBV9 and TRBJ2-7; weak D call: TRBD2 (5 bases). The germline CDR1 and CDR2 sequences are SGDLS and YYNGEE. The V and J ends lost 1 base and 0 bases respectively, with 8 bases between them. This CDR3 spans 14 amino acids. CDR3 loop: CASSVSGTSYEQYF. The CDR3 DNA reads as TGTGCCAGCAGCGTAAGCGGAACCTCCTACGAGCAGTACTTC.

The chain employs TRBV4-3 and TRBJ1-6; unclear D gene. Trimming took 0 bases from V and 10 from J, leaving 10 bases between them. Germline-derived CDR1 and CDR2 are LGHNA and YSLEER. This CDR3 contains 14 residues. The CDR3 DNA is TGCGCCAGCAGCCAAGAAGGGTTACGATCACCCCTCCACTTT. As protein: CASSQEGLRSPLHF.

A few counts support this clone. The chain links TRBV7-9 to TRBJ2-7; 9 bases agree with TRBD1. The germline V gene encodes CDR1 SEHNR and CDR2 FQNEAQ (reference sequence). The CDR3 runs to 15 residues. Trimming took 5 bases from V and 0 from J; bases not matched to a gene: 5. CDR3 residues: CASSRGQGYSYEQYF. CDR3 coding DNA: TGTGCCAGCAGCCGGGGACAGGGATACTCCTACGAGCAGTACTTC.

The chain combines TRBV28 with TRBJ2-7, with 7 bases that match TRBD2. The J segment lost 2 bases and the V segment lost 2 bases, leaving 9 bases of the junction unmatched. Germline CDR1 and CDR2: MDHEN and SYDVKM. This CDR3 is 16 amino acids long. Here the CDR3 reads CASSLNLAGLTYEQYF. CDR3 DNA sequence: TGTGCCAGCAGTTTAAATTTAGCGGGTCTCACCTACGAGCAGTACTTC.

V is TRBV5-1 and J is TRBJ1-5; unclear D gene. The ends were cut back, 0 bases at V and 5 bases at J, with 12 bases in the middle. Germline V lookup: CDR1 SGHRS, CDR2 YFSETQ. This CDR3 comprises 15 residues. The CDR3 bases are TGCGCCAGCAGCTTGGCAGGTTATGTCGATCAGCCCCAGCATTTT. Amino acids: CASSLAGYVDQPQHF.